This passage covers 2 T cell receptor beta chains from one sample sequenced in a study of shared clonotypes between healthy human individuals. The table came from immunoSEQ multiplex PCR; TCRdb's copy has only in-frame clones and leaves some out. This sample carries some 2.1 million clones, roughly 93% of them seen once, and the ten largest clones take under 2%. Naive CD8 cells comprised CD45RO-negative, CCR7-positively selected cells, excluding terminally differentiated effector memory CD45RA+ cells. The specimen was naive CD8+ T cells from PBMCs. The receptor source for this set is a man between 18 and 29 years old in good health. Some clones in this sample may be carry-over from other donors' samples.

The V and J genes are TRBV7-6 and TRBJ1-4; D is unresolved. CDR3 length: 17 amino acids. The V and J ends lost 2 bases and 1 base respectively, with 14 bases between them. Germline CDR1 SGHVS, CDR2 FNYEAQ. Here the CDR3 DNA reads TGTGCCAGCAGCTTAAGCGGCTTGACAAGAACTAATGAAAAACTGTTTTTT. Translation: CASSLSGLTRTNEKLFF.

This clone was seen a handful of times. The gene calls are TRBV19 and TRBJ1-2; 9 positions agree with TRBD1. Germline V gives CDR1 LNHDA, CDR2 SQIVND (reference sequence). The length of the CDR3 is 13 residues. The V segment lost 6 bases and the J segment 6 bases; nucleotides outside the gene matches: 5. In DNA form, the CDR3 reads TGTGCCAGTAGCATACGGACAGGGGATGGCTACACCTTC. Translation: CASSIRTGDGYTF.